The 25 T cell receptor beta chains presented below share a single source sample, sequenced in a study of cytomegalovirus exposure and HLA in healthy donors. This PCR relied on a set of 60 Vbeta primers and 13 Jbeta primers. Only in-frame clones appear in the TCRdb table, and some are missing; sequencing was by immunoSEQ multiplex PCR. The top ten hold around 8.5% of the sample, which has 110,000 or so clones, over 60% seen once. Sequenced input: PBMCs. Source of these receptors: a man aged 40-49 years in good health and CMV-seropositive.

This clone was seen more than once but under ten times. This sequence joins TRBV27 and TRBJ1-3; 8 positions match TRBD1. The germline V gene encodes CDR1 MNHEY and CDR2 SMNVEV (reference sequence). V was pared by 6 bases and J by 2 bases, with 3 bases of the junction left unmatched. This CDR3 is 14 amino acids long. The CDR3 DNA reads as TGTGCCAGCAGACAGACAGGGGCTGGAAACACCATATATTTT. Translating gives CASRQTGAGNTIYF.

This chain links TRBV9 with TRBJ2-7; a possible D gene is TRBD2 (6 bases). V lost 0 bases and J lost 0, with 13 bases in between. Germline CDR1 is SGDLS and CDR2 is YYNGEE. The CDR3 sequence is 16 residues long. This chain's CDR3 is CASSVGSRDSSYEQYF. The CDR3 DNA reads as TGTGCCAGCAGCGTAGGTAGTCGGGACTCCTCCTACGAGCAGTACTTC.

The chain uses TRBV11-2 and TRBJ1-5, with D perhaps TRBD1 (5 bases). The CDR3 consists of 13 residues. The V end lost 4 bases, the J end lost 6 bases, and 10 bases lay between the germline ends. Per germline, CDR1 SGHAT and CDR2 FQNNGV. This CDR3 reads CASSWGTLQPQHF. CDR3 nucleotides: TGTGCCAGCAGCTGGGGGACTCTTCAGCCCCAGCATTTT.

This chain links TRBV5-5 with TRBJ2-5, with D uncertain. The CDR3 contains 14 residues. Trimming shortened V by 4 bases and J by 3 bases, and 13 bases separated the two germline ends. Germline V lookup: CDR1 SGHKS, CDR2 YYEKEE (reference sequence). The CDR3 protein is CASSLGPAKETQYF. CDR3 sequence (DNA): TGTGCCAGCAGCCTAGGCCCCGCCAAAGAGACCCAGTACTTC.

This chain links TRBV6-5 with TRBJ1-3; tentative D call: TRBD1 (6 bases). Per germline, CDR1 MNHEY and CDR2 SVGAGI. V was clipped by 2 bases and J by 0 bases, with 11 bases between them. CDR3 length equals 16 residues. DNA for the CDR3: TGTGCCAGCAGTTACGGCGGACAGATCTCTGGAAACACCATATATTTT. This translates into CASSYGGQISGNTIYF.

The table lists this clone with a few counts. This rearrangement joins TRBV5-8 to TRBJ2-3, with D uncertain. This CDR3 is 13 amino acids long. The germline V and J ends were trimmed by 2 bases and 0 bases, with 4 bases remaining between them. Germline V gene lookup returns CDR1 SGHTS and CDR2 YDEGEE. CDR3 protein: CASSLASTDTQYF. The CDR3 nucleotides read TGTGCCAGCAGCTTAGCTAGCACAGATACGCAGTATTTT.

This chain joins TRBV11-2 and TRBJ2-2, with a tentative D call TRBD1 (5 bases). This CDR3 has 14 amino acids. V lost 8 bases, J lost 8 bases, and 18 bases lay in between. CDR1 and CDR2 from the germline V gene are SGHAT and FQNNGV. CDR3 bases: TGTGCCAGCCATTTTTCAGGGATATCAGGGGAGCTGTTTTTT. This codes for CASHFSGISGELFF.

This clone has a handful of counts. The chain has TRBV30 and TRBJ2-3; perhaps TRBD1 as D (6 bases). The V end was cut by 0 bases, the J end by 0 bases, with 10 bases between. This CDR3 region has 15 residues. Looked up from germline, CDR1 is GTSNPN and CDR2 is SVGIG (reference sequence). CDR3 DNA: TGTGCCTGGAGTGTAGGGGGTTCCAGCACAGATACGCAGTATTTT. It specifies CAWSVGGSSTDTQYF.

The chain links TRBV6-5 to TRBJ2-1; TRBD2 agrees at 10 bases. This CDR3 is built from 15 residues. Germline loops: CDR1 MNHEY, CDR2 SVGAGI. The J segment lost 6 bases and the V segment lost 6 bases, leaving 8 bases of the junction unmatched. The CDR3 loop is CASSLAGTSVNEQFF. For the CDR3, the DNA is TGTGCCAGCAGCCTAGCCGGGACTAGCGTCAATGAGCAGTTCTTC.

V is TRBV5-1 and J is TRBJ1-2, with 7 bases that match TRBD1. CDR3 length equals 14 residues. V gave up 3 bases and J gave up 8 bases; unmatched junction bases: 10. The germline V gene has CDR1 SGHRS and CDR2 YFSETQ. The CDR3: CASSSGQGELGYTF. As DNA, the CDR3 is TGCGCCAGCAGCTCGGGCCAGGGGGAATTAGGCTACACCTTC.

Comments on this clone: The germline gene is not matched at one end of the junction; a read error may be the cause. The V gene is TRBV7-9, the J gene TRBJ2-5; 9 positions match TRBD1. The CDR3 spans 16 residues. Germline CDR1 and CDR2: SEHNR and FQNEAQ (reference sequence). The CDR3 loop is CSSSLQGAKNQETQYF. CDR3 DNA sequence: TGTTCCAGCAGCTTACAGGGGGCGAAAAACCAAGAGACCCAGTACTTC.

V gene TRBV7-9 combines with J gene TRBJ1-2, with 11 nucleotides matching TRBD1. Per germline, CDR1 SEHNR and CDR2 FQNEAQ (reference sequence). Germline trimming cut 5 bases from V and 6 bases from J; bases unmatched to any gene: 8. This CDR3 is 15 amino acids long. The CDR3: CASSNTGTGGHGYTF. DNA of the CDR3: TGTGCCAGCAGCAACACCGGGACAGGGGGTCATGGCTACACCTTC. The full variable domain, with the rest looked up from reference TRBV7-9 and TRBJ1-2, is DTGVSQNPRHKITKRGQNVTFRCDPISEHNRLYWYRQTLGQGPEFLTYFQNEAQLEKSRLLSDRFSAERPKGSFSTLEIQRTEQGDSAMYLCASSNTGTGGHGYTFGSGTRLTVV.

This chain connects TRBV11-2 to TRBJ1-1; D possibly corresponds to TRBD1 (5 bases). The V gene's germline CDR1 is SGHAT and CDR2 FQNNGV. CDR3 length: 12 residues. V lost 1 base and J 11 bases, leaving 11 bases between the germline ends. The CDR3 nucleotides are TGTGCCAGCAGCTTAGCTCAGGGAAGGGCTTTCTTT. Translation: CASSLAQGRAFF.

V gene TRBV4-3 combines with J gene TRBJ2-4; 8 nucleotides align to TRBD2. The germline CDR1 and CDR2 sequences are LGHNA and YSLEER. After removal of 0 bases from V and 0 bases from J, the junction contained 13 bases not matched to a gene. The CDR3 is 20 amino acids. The CDR3, as DNA: TGCGCCAGCAGCCAAGATCAGTTACCCTCGGGGGGGGCAGCCAAAAACATTCAGTACTTC. Its translation: CASSQDQLPSGGAAKNIQYF.

V is TRBV28 and J is TRBJ1-5; perhaps TRBD1 as D (5 bases). The V and J ends lost 2 bases and 6 bases respectively, with 11 bases between them. The germline V gene has CDR1 MDHEN and CDR2 SYDVKM. There are 14 residues in the CDR3. CDR3 nucleotide sequence: TGTGCCAGCAGTTTAATCAGGGTGGCTCAGCCCCAGCATTTT. Its translation: CASSLIRVAQPQHF.

V gene TRBV25-1 combines with J gene TRBJ2-3; a possible D gene is TRBD1 (8 bases). The V end was cut by 4 bases, the J end by 5 bases, with 13 bases between. Per germline, CDR1 MGHDK and CDR2 SYGVNS. This CDR3 spans 14 amino acids. CDR3 sequence: CASSVTGGVDTQYF. The CDR3 coding sequence is TGTGCCAGCAGTGTTACAGGGGGGGTAGATACGCAGTATTTT.

V usage is TRBV9 and J usage is TRBJ2-7; D is possibly TRBD2 (6 bases). Per the germline V gene, CDR1 is SGDLS and CDR2 is YYNGEE. Trimming left V 0 bases short and J 5 bases short, with 15 bases between. This CDR3 has 15 amino acids. This CDR3 is CASSVAGVGINEQYF. In DNA form, the CDR3 reads TGTGCCAGCAGCGTAGCGGGAGTTGGTATTAACGAGCAGTACTTC.

Concerning this clone itself: At one boundary the junction diverges from the germline segment, which might be a read error. The J gene is TRBJ2-4, the V gene TRBV10-1; perhaps TRBD1 as D (6 bases). The CDR3 has 14 amino acids. The V gene's germline CDR1 is WNHNN and CDR2 SYGVQD (reference sequence). This CDR3 reads CASSLDRVKNSQYF. The CDR3 bases are TGCGCCAGCAGCCTGGACAGAGTCAAAAACAGTCAGTACTTC.

This clone was seen a handful of times. V gene TRBV5-6 combines with J gene TRBJ2-1; perhaps TRBD2 as D (7 bases). Germline-derived CDR1 and CDR2 are SGHDT and YYEEEE. V was clipped by 4 bases and J by 5 bases, with 19 bases between them. The CDR3 covers 16 residues. The CDR3 protein is CASSPSPGGADNEQFF. The CDR3, as DNA: TGTGCCAGCAGCCCTAGCCCGGGGGGCGCCGACAATGAGCAGTTCTTC.

This chain links TRBV7-2 with TRBJ1-2; a weak D match, TRBD1 (5 bases). The V gene's germline CDR1 is SGHTA and CDR2 FQGNSA. CDR3 length: 13 residues. With 5 bases removed from V and 8 bases from J, the gap between germline ends came to 15 bases. The CDR3 here is CASSPGQSRGYTF. The CDR3 coding sequence is TGTGCCAGCAGCCCCGGACAATCGAGGGGCTACACCTTC.

The chain couples TRBV4-3 to TRBJ2-2; TRBD2 aligns across 8 bases. J lost 6 bases, V lost 3 bases, and 12 bases had no gene match. This CDR3 is 17 amino acids long. Germline loops: CDR1 LGHNA, CDR2 YSLEER. The CDR3 DNA follows: TGCGCCAGCAGCCATGAGCCTACCGGGGGGGCCGCCGGGGAGCTGTTTTTT. Protein product: CASSHEPTGGAAGELFF.

V usage is TRBV13 and J usage is TRBJ1-5; no clear D gene. V dropped 4 bases and J dropped 5 bases, with 9 bases sitting between them. CDR3 size: 13 residues. Germline values: CDR1 PRHDT, CDR2 FYEKMQ (reference sequence). CDR3 amino acids: CASSSGSDQPQHF. The CDR3, as DNA: TGTGCCAGCAGCTCCGGGTCAGATCAGCCCCAGCATTTT.

This chain joins TRBV7-3 and TRBJ2-1, with TRBD1 identical over 7 bases. The CDR3 covers 14 residues. Germline trimming cut 4 bases from V and 7 bases from J; bases unmatched to any gene: 7. The V gene's germline CDR1 is SGHTA and CDR2 FQGTGA. This CDR3 is CASSSGQPTNEQFF. In nucleotides, the CDR3 is TGTGCCAGCAGCTCGGGACAGCCTACAAATGAGCAGTTCTTC.

This sequence joins TRBV29-1 and TRBJ2-5; maybe TRBD1 (6 bases). In germline, CDR1 is SQVTM, CDR2 ANQGSEA. V shed 4 bases and J shed 4 bases, with 19 bases lying between them. The CDR3 runs to 15 residues. The CDR3, as DNA: TGCAGCGTTGGAATCATGCCTGGACAGTTAGAGACCCAGTACTTC. Translation: CSVGIMPGQLETQYF.

The chain recombines TRBV4-1 with TRBJ2-7; D possibly corresponds to TRBD2 (5 bases). Trimming stripped 4 bases from V and 3 bases from J, with 13 bases between. This CDR3 has 14 amino acids. Germline CDR1 and CDR2: MGHRA and YSYEKL. The CDR3 protein is CASSPGLSNYEQYF. As DNA, the CDR3 is TGCGCCAGCAGCCCCGGACTTTCCAACTACGAGCAGTACTTC.